The entry below gives a single TCR beta chain sequence along with its context. Antigen unknown. Assay: immunoSEQ multiplex PCR; the TCRdb copy retains only in-frame clones and omits some. This table has about 52,000 clones, approximately 92% appearing once. The sample belongs to a study of OX40 agonist ivuxolimab in advanced cancers. Study-wide background: Patients receiving dose escalation had hepatocellular carcinoma, melanoma, renal cell or head and neck cancer. Three partial responders included one hepatocellular carcinoma patient and two cutaneous melanoma patients. Notes on the study in general: Some patients who did not respond also had low normalized T-cell clonal expansion.

Germline V gene data show CDR1 as MDHEN and CDR2 as SYDVKM. CDR3 size: 13 residues. Trimming took 2 bases from V and 4 from J, leaving 8 bases between them. This TCR was recovered from an adult with an advanced solid tumor such as melanoma, head and neck, liver or kidney cancer. The chain combines TRBV28 with TRBJ1-2; D ambiguous. The sample consisted of CD4+ or CD8+ T cells sorted from blood, taken in a trial of the OX40 agonist ivuxolimab. CDR3 loop: CASSLSGFYGYTF. The CDR3 nucleotides are TGTGCCAGCAGTTTAAGCGGGTTCTATGGCTACACCTTC.